This T cell receptor beta chain was captured in a study of blood T cell repertoires in COVID-19. CDR3 size: 12 residues. V was pared by 4 bases and J by 5 bases, with 2 bases of the junction left unmatched. The V gene's germline CDR1 is MDHEN and CDR2 SYDVKM. The repertoire was sequenced with immunoSEQ multiplex PCR; TCRdb's copy has only in-frame clones and lacks some. The data hold more than 150,000 clones, with more than 60% observed a single time. The specimen sequenced was peripheral blood. The chain uses TRBV28 and TRBJ2-7, with 7 nucleotides matching TRBD1. The receptor's source is a man in his fifties who had recovered from COVID-19. The CDR3 is CASSSDRDEQYF. The CDR3 DNA reads as TGTGCCAGCAGTTCCGACAGGGACGAGCAGTACTTC.